Each of the 11 T cell receptor beta chains below was sequenced from the same sample in a study of technical replicates of blood from a few donors. Some clones are missing from TCRdb's copy, which holds only in-frame ones; the method was immunoSEQ multiplex PCR. Altogether 50,000 to 75,000 clones are present, over 85% being singletons, with the ten largest covering less than 4.5%. Sequencing used PBMCs. These receptors came from a human donor in good health. Some clones in this sample may be carry-over from other donors' samples.

The chain joins TRBV7-6 to TRBJ1-1; D ambiguous. The V gene's germline CDR1 is SGHVS and CDR2 FNYEAQ. The V and J ends lost 1 base and 7 bases respectively, with 10 bases between them. The CDR3 sequence is 13 residues long. Written as DNA, the CDR3 is TGTGCCAGCAGCTTAGAAGTACAGAGTGAAGCTTTCTTT. Translation gives CASSLEVQSEAFF.

The chain has TRBV9 and TRBJ2-5; D gene ambiguous. V lost 0 bases to trimming and J lost 5 bases, with 14 bases between them. The germline gives CDR1 SGDLS, CDR2 YYNGEE. The CDR3 runs 15 residues. CDR3 protein: CASSVGGDPAETQYF. The CDR3 DNA sequence: TGTGCCAGCAGCGTAGGAGGCGACCCGGCGGAGACCCAGTACTTC.

This CDR3 is CASSRGQLSGANVLTF. The CDR3 coding sequence is TGTGCCAGCAGCCGGGGACAGCTCTCTGGGGCCAACGTCCTGACTTTC. The chain combines TRBV7-9 with TRBJ2-6; TRBD1 matches 7 bases. The CDR3 sequence is 16 residues long. CDR1 is SEHNR, CDR2 FQNEAQ, per germline (reference sequence). V dropped 5 bases and J dropped 0; count of bases not matched to a gene: 4.

The CDR3 is CASSQGPGQWFQELFF. DNA for the CDR3: TGCGCCAGCAGCCAAGGCCCGGGACAGTGGTTTCAGGAGCTGTTTTTT. This chain joins TRBV4-3 and TRBJ2-2; 7 nucleotides line up with TRBD1. The V gene end was trimmed by 1 base and the J gene end by 10 bases; junction bases not matched to a gene: 12. This CDR3 is built from 16 residues. Germline V gene sequence: CDR1 LGHNA, CDR2 YSLEER.

This chain links TRBV6-5 with TRBJ1-1; D is unresolved. Germline CDR1 reads MNHEY; CDR2 reads SVGAGI. Trimming stripped 6 bases from V and 0 bases from J, with 8 bases between. The CDR3 consists of 13 residues. The CDR3 sequence is CASRQTLNTEAFF. CDR3 nucleotide sequence: TGTGCCAGCAGACAGACACTGAACACTGAAGCTTTCTTT.

The chain is built from TRBV6-5 and TRBJ2-1; 7 bases align to TRBD2. The ends lost 4 bases at V and 0 bases at J; junction bases unmatched: 0. The CDR3 has 14 residues. CDR1 and CDR2 (germline): MNHEY, SVGAGI. Here the CDR3 reads CASSWGGSYNEQFF. The CDR3 DNA follows: TGTGCCAGCAGTTGGGGGGGCTCCTACAATGAGCAGTTCTTC.

This sequence joins TRBV4-1 and TRBJ2-7, with D perhaps matching TRBD1 (6 bases). Between the trimmed V and J ends, which lost 0 bases and 2 bases, there was a span of 11 bases. The germline V gene encodes CDR1 MGHRA and CDR2 YSYEKL. The CDR3 is made up of 15 amino acids. The CDR3 DNA reads as TGCGCCAGCAGCCAAGAACACAGGGTGACCTACGAGCAGTACTTC. This gives the protein CASSQEHRVTYEQYF.

This clone was picked up one time. V gene TRBV7-7 combines with J gene TRBJ1-1; D is unresolved. CDR1 SSHAT and CDR2 FNYEAQ come from the germline V gene (reference sequence). V was pared by 2 bases and J by 1 base, with 5 bases between. The CDR3 has 13 amino acids. The CDR3 spells CASSLRGNTEAFF. CDR3 nucleotide sequence: TGTGCCAGCAGCTTAAGAGGGAACACTGAAGCTTTCTTT.

The V call is TRBV5-1, the J call TRBJ2-7; D perhaps matches TRBD2 (6 bases). V was shortened by 0 bases and J by 0 bases, with 10 bases between the two germline ends. The CDR3 consists of 15 residues. Germline V lookup: CDR1 SGHRS, CDR2 YFSETQ. This CDR3 is CASSLAAGTSYEQYF. The CDR3 nucleotides read TGCGCCAGCAGCTTGGCAGCGGGTACCTCCTACGAGCAGTACTTC.

The rearrangement joins TRBV5-1 to TRBJ1-4; 10 nucleotides agree with TRBD1. CDR1 is SGHRS and CDR2 is YFSETQ in the germline V gene. This CDR3 contains 16 residues. The J segment lost 5 bases and the V segment lost 3 bases, leaving 7 bases of the junction unmatched. The CDR3 region is CASSSYRDRGNEKLFF. The CDR3 DNA reads TGCGCCAGCAGCTCCTACCGGGACAGGGGAAATGAAAAACTGTTTTTT.

The rearrangement links TRBV7-3 to TRBJ2-1; D possibly corresponds to TRBD1 (5 bases). The germline V gene encodes CDR1 SGHTA and CDR2 FQGTGA. The length of the CDR3 is 14 residues. V was shortened by 1 base and J by 9 bases, with 13 bases between the two germline ends. As DNA, the CDR3 is TGTGCCAGCAGCTTAAGTCAGGGCAATGGTGAGCAGTTCTTC. It is translated as CASSLSQGNGEQFF.